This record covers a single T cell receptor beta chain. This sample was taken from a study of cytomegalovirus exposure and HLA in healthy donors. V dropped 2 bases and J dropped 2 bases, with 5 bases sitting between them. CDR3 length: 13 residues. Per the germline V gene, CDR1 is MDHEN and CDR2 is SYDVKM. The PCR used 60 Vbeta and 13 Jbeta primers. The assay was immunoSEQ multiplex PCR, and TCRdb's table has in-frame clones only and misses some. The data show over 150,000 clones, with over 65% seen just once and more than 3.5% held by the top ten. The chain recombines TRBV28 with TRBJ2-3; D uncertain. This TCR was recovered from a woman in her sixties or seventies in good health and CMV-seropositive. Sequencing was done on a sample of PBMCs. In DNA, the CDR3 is TGTGCCAGCAGTTTACCCTCCACAGATACGCAGTATTTT. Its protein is CASSLPSTDTQYF.